These 10 T cell receptor beta chains share one sample of origin, sequenced in a study of tumor-infiltrating lymphocytes in primary liver carcinoma. Researchers generated TCR beta cDNA from roughly 510 ng of total RNA, relying on a constant-region primer. ARM-PCR, slightly modified, supplied the TCR beta libraries through three nested multiplex PCR rounds. Each of the first two PCR rounds ran roughly 10 cycles with TRBV1-TRBV30 forward and C-beta reverse primers. From the multiplex PCR reads, TCRdb called clonotypes with MiXCR, one entry per CDR3 protein. The data hold approximately 110,000 distinct CDR3 sequences, with 80% to 85% observed a single time. Each 20-30 mg portion of unsorted bulk tissue served as the source for co-extraction of RNA and DNA. Material for sequencing was liver tumor tissue from sampling region 3. Sample subset: tumor region T3, left-lateral pole. The receptors were sampled from a middle-aged man with primary liver carcinoma and hepatitis B virus infection.

Comment on this clonotype: A junction boundary mismatches the germline segment, possibly from a read error. This chain joins TRBV6-2 or TRBV6-3 and TRBJ2-7; 8 positions agree with TRBD1. Germline values: CDR1 MNHEY, CDR2 SVGEGT. This CDR3 spans 14 amino acids. The CDR3 DNA is TGTGCCAGCTGCCTCCAGGACAGGGCCCACGAGCAGAACTTC. Translation gives CASCLQDRAHEQNF.

Concerning this clonotype: The CDR3 ends on some other residue instead of the conserved phenylalanine or tryptophan, so this is likely a read error. The V call is TRBV12-5, the J call TRBJ2-7; no clear D gene. The V gene's germline CDR1 is LGHNT and CDR2 FRNRAP. The CDR3 runs to 13 residues. The CDR3 loop is CASKGTGSYEQYL. In DNA form, the CDR3 reads TGTGCCAGTAAGGGAACTGGTTCCTACGAGCAGTACTTG.

In this sample, this clonotype turned up once. At one boundary the junction diverges from the germline segment, which might be a read error. The J gene is TRBJ1-1, the V gene TRBV11-2; D call uncertain. This CDR3 has 13 residues. Germline assignment: CDR1 SGHAT and CDR2 FQNNGV. CDR3 nucleotides: TGTGCCAGCGGCTTACGGGGTAACACTGAAGTTTTCTTT. It specifies CASGLRGNTEVFF.

The chain carries TRBV4-2 and TRBJ2-1, with 8 positions matching TRBD2. The J call may be in error: the DNA end matches TRBJ2-7 better. Germline-derived CDR1 and CDR2 are LGHNA and YNFKEQ. There are 15 residues in the CDR3. The CDR3 region has the DNA TGTGCCAGCAGCCAAGAAGCGGGAGAACACAATGGACAGTACTTC. Translation: CASSQEAGEHNGQYF.

V usage is TRBV6-5 and J usage is TRBJ1-6; TRBD1 aligns across 9 bases. Losses at the gene ends were 6 bases for V and 17 bases for J; bases not matched to a gene: 17. Germline loops: CDR1 MNHEY, CDR2 SVGAGI. The CDR3 consists of 15 residues. CDR3 bases: TGTGCCAGCAGGAGAGACACAGGGGGCAGTTCACACTTCCACTTT. It is translated as CASRRDTGGSSHFHF.

On this clonotype: The conserved closing phenylalanine or tryptophan is absent in this CDR3, likely reflecting a read error. Because the CDR3's place on the DNA is in doubt, the DNA is left out and the CDR3 is given as listed by TCRdb. The chain has TRBV29-1 and TRBJ2-3; the D call in the table, TRBD1, was not verified against the DNA. The CDR3 is 11 amino acids long, termini counted. The germline gives CDR1 SQVTM, CDR2 ANQGSEA. The CDR3 protein is CSGTQGSTLYS.

As concerns this clonotype: A much more abundant neighbour one base away suggests this may be a read error. The CDR3 DNA reads TGCGCCAGGAGCGACAGGGTGGACCATGGCTACACCTTC. Translation gives CARSDRVDHGYTF. The genes are TRBV5-1 and TRBJ1-2, with TRBD1 identical over 7 bases. CDR1 SGHRS and CDR2 YFSETQ come from the germline V gene. This CDR3 is 13 amino acids long. V trimming: 8 bases; J trimming: 6 bases; junction bases outside the gene matches: 10.

On this clonotype: A read error may account for a junction end that differs from germline. V gene TRBV11-2 combines with J gene TRBJ2-7; either TRBD1 or TRBD2 may fit D (6 bases each). CDR3 length: 12 amino acids. CDR1 is SGHAT, CDR2 FQNNGV, per germline. The CDR3 is CASSPGGYEQNF. As DNA, the CDR3 is TGTGCTAGCAGTCCCGGGGGCTATGAGCAGAACTTC.

The chain has TRBV12-3 or TRBV12-4 and TRBJ2-1; D may be TRBD1 or TRBD2 (5 bases each). The CDR3 is 16 amino acids. In DNA form, the CDR3 reads TGTGACAGTAGTCCACCCGGGGCAGGCCCTTACAATGAGCAGTTCTTC. Residues: CDSSPPGAGPYNEQFF.

V gene TRBV6-1 combines with J gene TRBJ2-3; no clear D. The CDR3 extends over 14 amino acids. Between the trimmed V and J ends, which lost 6 bases and 6 bases, there was a span of 16 bases. The germline gives CDR1 MNHNS, CDR2 SASEGT. This CDR3 is CASRWTDNTDTQYF. The DNA of the CDR3 is TGTGCCAGCAGGTGGACGGATAACACTGATACGCAGTATTTT.